This entry concerns a single T cell receptor beta chain. The antigen is undetermined. This sample was included in a study of shared clonotypes between healthy human individuals. The study's findings and limits: Generally, naive subsets (rather than memory subsets) showed larger estimated richness. Collection of samples was limited to blood; tissue repertoires likely differ.

The study drew its donors from healthy HIV-negative adults without recent acute infections or vaccinations. The CDR3 extends over 16 amino acids. V was pared by 3 bases and J by 5 bases, with 9 bases of the junction left unmatched. Germline CDR1 SGHRS, CDR2 YFSETQ. TCRdb keeps only in-frame clones here, not all; method: immunoSEQ multiplex PCR. The repertoire holds approximately 2,000,000 clones, with just under 95% as singletons. The chain recombines TRBV5-1 with TRBJ2-3, with 10 bases that match TRBD2. The sample comprised naive CD4+ T cells from PBMCs. Subset given: CD45RA+ positively selected. This TCR derives from a man between 18 and 35 years old in good health. Some clones in this sample may be carry-over from other donors' samples. In DNA, the CDR3 is TGCGCCAGCAGCTCCGATCTAGCGGGAGTTGAAGATACGCAGTATTTT. This codes for CASSSDLAGVEDTQYF. The whole variable domain, remainder taken from reference TRBV5-1 and TRBJ2-3, is KAGVTQTPRYLIKTRGQQVTLSCSPISGHRSVSWYQQTPGQGLQFLFEYFSETQRNKGNFPGRFSGRQFSNSRSEMNVSTLELGDSALYLCASSSDLAGVEDTQYFGPGTRLTVL.